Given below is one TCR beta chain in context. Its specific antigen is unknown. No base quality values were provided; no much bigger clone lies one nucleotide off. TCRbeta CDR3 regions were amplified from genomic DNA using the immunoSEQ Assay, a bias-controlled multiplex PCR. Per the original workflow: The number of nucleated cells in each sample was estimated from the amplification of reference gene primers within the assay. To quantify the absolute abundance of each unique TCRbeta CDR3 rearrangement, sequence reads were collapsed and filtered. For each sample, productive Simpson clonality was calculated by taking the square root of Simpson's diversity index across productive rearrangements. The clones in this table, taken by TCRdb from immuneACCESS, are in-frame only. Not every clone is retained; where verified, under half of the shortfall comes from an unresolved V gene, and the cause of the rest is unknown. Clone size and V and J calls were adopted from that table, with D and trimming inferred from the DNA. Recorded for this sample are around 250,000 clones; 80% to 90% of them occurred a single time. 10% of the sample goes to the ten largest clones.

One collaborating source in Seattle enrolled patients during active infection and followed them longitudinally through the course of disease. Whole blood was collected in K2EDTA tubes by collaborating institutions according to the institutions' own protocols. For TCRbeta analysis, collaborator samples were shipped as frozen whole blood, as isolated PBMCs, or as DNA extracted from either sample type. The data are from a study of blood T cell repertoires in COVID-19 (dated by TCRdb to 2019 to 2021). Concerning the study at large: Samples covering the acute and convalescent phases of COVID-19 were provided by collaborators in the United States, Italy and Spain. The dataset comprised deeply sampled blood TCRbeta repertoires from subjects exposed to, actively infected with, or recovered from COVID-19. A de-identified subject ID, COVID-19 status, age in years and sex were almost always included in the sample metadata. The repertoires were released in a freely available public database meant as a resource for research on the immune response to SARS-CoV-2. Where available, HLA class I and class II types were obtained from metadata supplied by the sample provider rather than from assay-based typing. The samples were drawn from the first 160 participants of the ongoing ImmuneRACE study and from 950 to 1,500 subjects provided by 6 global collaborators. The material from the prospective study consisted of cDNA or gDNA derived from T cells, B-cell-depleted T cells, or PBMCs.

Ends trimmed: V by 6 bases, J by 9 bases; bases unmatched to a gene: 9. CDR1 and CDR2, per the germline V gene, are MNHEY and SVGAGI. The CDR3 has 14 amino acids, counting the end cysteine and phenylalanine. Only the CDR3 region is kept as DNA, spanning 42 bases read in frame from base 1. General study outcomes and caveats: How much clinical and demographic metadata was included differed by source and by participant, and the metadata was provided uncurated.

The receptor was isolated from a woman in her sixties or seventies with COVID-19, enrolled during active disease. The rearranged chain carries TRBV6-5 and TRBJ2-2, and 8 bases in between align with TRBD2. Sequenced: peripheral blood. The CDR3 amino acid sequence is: CASRQTSVGRELFF. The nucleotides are TGTGCCAGCAGGCAGACTAGCGTTGGCAGGGAGCTGTTTTTT.